This paragraph covers one TCR beta chain sequence. Clones were read by immunoSEQ multiplex PCR, and TCRdb kept only the in-frame ones, dropping some. Of roughly 150,000 clones listed, around 91% were seen once; the top ten hold 15%. Deletions cut 3 bases from V and 0 bases from J, with 16 bases between. The CDR3 has 17 amino acids. Germline CDR1 reads SGHRS; CDR2 reads YFSETQ. The data were obtained in a study of blood T cell repertoires in COVID-19. The genes are TRBV5-1 and TRBJ1-3, with D perhaps TRBD1 (5 bases). The material sequenced was peripheral blood. The receptor comes from a middle-aged woman with acute or convalescent COVID-19. As DNA, the CDR3 is TGCGCCAGCAGCTCTCAGGGCAATGGTGGCTCTGGAAACACCATATATTTT. It specifies CASSSQGNGGSGNTIYF.